Each of the 11 T cell receptor beta chains below was sequenced from the same sample in a study of regulatory T cells in long-lasting Graves disease (dated by TCRdb to about 2021). The library was built by means of multiplex PCR. Sequencing relied on an Illumina HiSeq 4000. iRepertoire HTBI primers and Arm-PCR amplification of CDR3 regions were used to construct TCR beta libraries. TCRdb handled the public reads itself, with Q25 trimming in fastp and clone calling in MiXCR, and kept productive beta chains. Entries that share a CDR3 protein sequence are merged under the most common genes and DNA. The sample yields about 660,000 distinct CDR3 sequences; 30% were counted once. The biggest ten clones account for about 40% of the sample. The time point label corresponds to: persistent/refractory GD, antithyroid drugs over 5 years with positive TRAb. RNA was extracted from PBMCs in TRIzol for both TCR sequencing and RNA sequencing.

Sequencing used peripheral blood mononuclear cells (PBMCs), obtained when the disease was refractory, from a patient treated with antithyroid drugs. These receptors were taken from a female donor with Graves disease.

J is TRBJ2-7 and V is TRBV6-2 or TRBV6-3; D perhaps matches TRBD2 (5 bases). Germline values: CDR1 MNHEY, CDR2 SVGEGT. CDR3 length equals 17 residues. V lost 0 bases to trimming and J lost 8 bases, with 23 bases between them. CDR3 sequence: CASSYSTSGGFTTKQYF. Here the CDR3 DNA reads TGTGCCAGCAGTTACTCGACCAGCGGTGGGTTTACTACGAAGCAGTACTTC.

This clonotype has more than one count but fewer than ten. This chain uses TRBV29-1 with TRBJ1-1, with TRBD1 matching over 11 bases. CDR1 and CDR2 from the germline V gene are SQVTM and ANQGSEA. V shed 6 bases and J 5 bases; nucleotides not matched to a gene: 5. This CDR3 spans 13 amino acids. This CDR3 reads CSVGQGAGTEAFF. The CDR3 coding sequence is TGCAGCGTCGGACAGGGGGCAGGGACTGAAGCTTTCTTT.

In this sample, this clonotype turned up a few times. The chain links TRBV12-3 or TRBV12-4 to TRBJ1-1; TRBD1 agrees at 9 bases. Trimming cost V 6 bases and J 2 bases; bases outside gene matches: 7. The CDR3 is 15 residues long. The CDR3 coding sequence is TGTGCCAGCAGCATAGGACAGGGGAGAAACACTGAAGCTTTCTTT. It translates to CASSIGQGRNTEAFF.

The V gene is TRBV24-1, the J gene TRBJ2-3; D may be TRBD1 (6 bases). Germline CDR1 and CDR2: KGHDR and SFDVKD. This CDR3 has 15 residues. The ends were cut back, 9 bases at V and 4 bases at J, with 19 bases in the middle. The DNA of the CDR3 is TGTGCCACCGTTGCGAGACAGGAAGGATCAGATACGCAGTATTTT. Its translation is CATVARQEGSDTQYF.

This sequence joins TRBV9 and TRBJ2-2; D not resolved. Germline CDR1 SGDLS, CDR2 YYNGEE. V shed 4 bases and J shed 1 base, with 5 bases lying between them. The CDR3 sequence is 13 residues long. In DNA form, the CDR3 reads TGTGCCAGCAGCTACAAGAACACCGGGGAGCTGTTTTTT. Translation gives CASSYKNTGELFF.

The chain recombines TRBV6-2 or TRBV6-3 with TRBJ1-5; D may be TRBD1 (5 bases). The CDR3 runs 16 residues. V was pared by 0 bases and J by 1 base, with 10 bases between. The germline V gene encodes CDR1 MNHEY and CDR2 SVGEGT. The CDR3 region is CASSYSIRQSNQPQHF. CDR3 DNA: TGTGCCAGCAGTTACTCGATTAGACAGAGCAATCAGCCCCAGCATTTT.

This clonotype was picked up many times. CDR3 nucleotide sequence: TGTGCCAGCAGTTTATCCCCGGATACCTATGGCTACACCTTC. It specifies CASSLSPDTYGYTF. The J gene is TRBJ1-2, the V gene TRBV28; D is unresolved. CDR1 and CDR2 (germline): MDHEN, SYDVKM. The CDR3 runs to 14 residues. V lost 1 base, J lost 4 bases, and 10 bases lay in between.

On this clonotype: The final CDR3 position lacks the conserved phenylalanine or tryptophan, pointing to a likely read error. The rearrangement joins TRBV20-1 to TRBJ1-4; D unclear. The CDR3 totals 16 residues. Germline V gene data show CDR1 as DFQATT and CDR2 as SNEGSKA (reference sequence). The V gene lost 3 bases and the J gene lost 8 bases, with 22 bases spanning the gap. CDR3 nucleotides: TGCAGTGCTAGTCCCCCCGGCGCGGCCATGCGAGAAAAACTGTTTCTT. Translation: CSASPPGAAMREKLFL.

This clonotype came up a few times. V and J are TRBV6-1 and TRBJ2-7; TRBD2 matches 10 bases. Germline CDR1 is MNHNS and CDR2 is SASEGT. The V segment lost 6 bases and the J segment 4 bases; nucleotides outside the gene matches: 6. This CDR3 has 14 residues. The DNA for the CDR3 is TGTGCCAGCAGACCAGGACTAGCGGCTTACGAGCAGTACTTC. Translated: CASRPGLAAYEQYF.

V gene TRBV2 combines with J gene TRBJ2-2; 8 bases line up with TRBD1. With V trimmed by 11 bases and J by 6 bases, 14 bases remained unmatched. Looked up from germline, CDR1 is SNHLY and CDR2 is FYNNEI. CDR3 length: 15 residues. Here the CDR3 reads CAGARWQGAAGELFF. Written as DNA, the CDR3 is TGTGCCGGCGCCCGTTGGCAGGGGGCAGCCGGGGAGCTGTTTTTT.

This clonotype was picked up a small number of times. This chain connects TRBV7-2 to TRBJ1-1, with 7 bases fitting TRBD1. CDR3 length: 15 residues. After removal of 1 base from V and 5 bases from J, the junction contained 7 bases not matched to a gene. Germline V gives CDR1 SGHTA, CDR2 FQGNSA. This chain's CDR3 is CASSLEKGAETEAFF. The CDR3 region has the DNA TGTGCCAGCAGCTTAGAAAAGGGGGCAGAGACTGAAGCTTTCTTT. Drawing the rest from reference TRBV7-2 and TRBJ1-1, the complete variable domain is GAGVSQSPSNKVTEKGKDVELRCDPISGHTALYWYRQSLGQGLEFLIYFQGNSAPDKSGLPSDRFSAERTGGSVSTLTIQRTQQEDSAVYLCASSLEKGAETEAFFGQGTRLTVV.